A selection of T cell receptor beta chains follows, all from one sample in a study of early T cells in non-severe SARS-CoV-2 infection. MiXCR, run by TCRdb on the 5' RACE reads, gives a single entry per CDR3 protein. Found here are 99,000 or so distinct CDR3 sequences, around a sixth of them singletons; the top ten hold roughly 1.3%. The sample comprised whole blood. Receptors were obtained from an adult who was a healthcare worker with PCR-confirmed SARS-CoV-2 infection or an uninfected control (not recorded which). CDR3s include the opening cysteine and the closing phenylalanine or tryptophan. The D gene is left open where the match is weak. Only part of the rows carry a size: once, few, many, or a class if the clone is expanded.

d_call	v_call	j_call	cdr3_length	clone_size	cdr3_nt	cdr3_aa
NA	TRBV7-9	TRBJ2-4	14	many	TGTGCCAGCAGCTTAGAGGGGTTCTTGCACATTCAGTACTTC	CASSLEGFLHIQYF
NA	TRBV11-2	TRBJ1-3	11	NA	TGTGCCAGCAGCTTAGGAAACACCATATATTTT	CASSLGNTIYF
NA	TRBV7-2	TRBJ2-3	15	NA	TGTGCCAGCAGCTTTGGAGGCGCGGGGACAGATACGCAGTATTTT	CASSFGGAGTDTQYF
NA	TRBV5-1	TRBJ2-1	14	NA	TGCGCCAGCAGCTTGGCCATTAGGGAGACCGAGCAGTTCTTC	CASSLAIRETEQFF
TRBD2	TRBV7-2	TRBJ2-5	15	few	TGTGCCAGCGGCCCGACTAGCGGGCCGCAAGAGACCCAGTACTTC	CASGPTSGPQETQYF
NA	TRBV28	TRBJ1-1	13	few	TGTGCCAGTACGGAGGTCTTGAACACTGAAGCTTTCTTT	CASTEVLNTEAFF
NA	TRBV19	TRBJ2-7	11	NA	TGTGCCAGTAGTGCGACCTCCGAGCAGTACTTC	CASSATSEQYF
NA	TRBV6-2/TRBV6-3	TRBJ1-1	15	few	TGTGCCAGCTGGACGGGGTATGCCATGAACACTGAAGCTTTCTTT	CASWTGYAMNTEAFF
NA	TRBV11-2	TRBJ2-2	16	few	TGTGCCAGCAGTCTATCACCGAGATTGAGCACCGGGGAGCTGTTTTTT	CASSLSPRLSTGELFF
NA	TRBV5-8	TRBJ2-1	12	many	TGTGCAAGCAAGGGGAGGACAGGCCATCGGCTATTC	CASKGRTGHRLF
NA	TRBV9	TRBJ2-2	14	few	TGTGCCAGCAGCGTAGGAGGGGACACCGGGGAGCTGTTTTTT	CASSVGGDTGELFF
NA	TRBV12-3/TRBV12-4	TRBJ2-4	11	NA	TGTGCCAGCACTGATAAAAACATTCAGTACTTC	CASTDKNIQYF
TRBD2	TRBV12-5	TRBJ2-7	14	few	TGTGCTAGTGGTCTGGCTAGCGGCACCTACGAGCAGTACTTC	CASGLASGTYEQYF
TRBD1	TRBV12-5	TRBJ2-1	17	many	TGTGCTAGTGGTCTCGCCTTCCCCGGGACAGGGGACAATGAGCAGTTCTTC	CASGLAFPGTGDNEQFF
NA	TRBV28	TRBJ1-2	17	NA	TGTGCCAGCAGTTCCCCGTCGACAGGAAGCAAGAACTATGGCTACACCTTC	CASSSPSTGSKNYGYTF
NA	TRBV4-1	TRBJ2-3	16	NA	TGCGCCAGCAGCCAAGATCCACAGGGTAGCACAGATACGCAGTATTTT	CASSQDPQGSTDTQYF
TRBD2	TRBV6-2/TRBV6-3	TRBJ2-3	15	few	TGTGCCAGCAGTTCGCCGGGACTAGATACAGATACGCAGTATTTT	CASSSPGLDTDTQYF
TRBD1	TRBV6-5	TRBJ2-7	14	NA	TGTGCCAGCAGAAGACAGGGGGTCAGCTACGAGCAGTACTTC	CASRRQGVSYEQYF
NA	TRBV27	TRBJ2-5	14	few	TGTGCCAGCAGGGGGAACAGGCGGGAAGAGACCCAGTACTTC	CASRGNRREETQYF
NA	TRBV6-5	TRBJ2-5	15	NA	TGTGCCAGCAGTTACGGGGCAGTACGCGGAGAGACCCAGTACTTC	CASSYGAVRGETQYF
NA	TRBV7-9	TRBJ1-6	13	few	TGTGCCAGCAGCAATTACACTAATTCACCCCTCCACTTT	CASSNYTNSPLHF
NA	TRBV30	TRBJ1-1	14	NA	TGTGCCTGGACTGACAGGTCCATGAACACTGAAGCTTTCTTT	CAWTDRSMNTEAFF
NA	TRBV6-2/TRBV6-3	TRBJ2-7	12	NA	TGTGCCAGCAGTAACAGGGACCACGAGCAGTACTTC	CASSNRDHEQYF